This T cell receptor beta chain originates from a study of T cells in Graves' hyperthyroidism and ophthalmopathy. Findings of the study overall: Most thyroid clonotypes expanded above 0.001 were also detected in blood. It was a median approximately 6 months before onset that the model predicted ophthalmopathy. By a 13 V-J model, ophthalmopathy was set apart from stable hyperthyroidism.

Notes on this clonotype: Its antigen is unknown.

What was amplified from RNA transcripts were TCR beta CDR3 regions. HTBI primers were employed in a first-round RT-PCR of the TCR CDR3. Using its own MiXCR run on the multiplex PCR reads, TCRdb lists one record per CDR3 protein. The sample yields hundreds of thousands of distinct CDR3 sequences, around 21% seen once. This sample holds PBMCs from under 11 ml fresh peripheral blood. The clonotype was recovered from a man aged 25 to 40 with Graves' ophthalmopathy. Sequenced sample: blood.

The DNA for the CDR3 is TGTGCCAGCAGCTTAGGGGGGCTTGTGGGGGCTTTCTTT. Translated: CASSLGGLVGAFF. J is TRBJ1-1 and V is TRBV5-8, with D possibly being TRBD1 (6 bases). CDR3 length: 13 amino acids. In germline, CDR1 is SGHTS, CDR2 YDEGEE. Trimming removed 2 bases from V and 11 bases from J, with 16 bases in between.